Listed here are 9 T cell receptor beta chains from one sample, sequenced in a study of blood T cell repertoires in COVID-19. TCRdb keeps only in-frame clones here, not all; method: immunoSEQ multiplex PCR. The repertoire consists of almost 95,000 clones, with around 72% occurring once and the leading ten covering 20% to 25%. Sequencing was performed on peripheral blood. The receptors originated from a woman aged 60-75 years in a cohort sampled during active or convalescent COVID-19.

This chain joins TRBV27 and TRBJ1-5; D unclear. V was pared by 8 bases and J by 2 bases, with 7 bases between. The germline V gene encodes CDR1 MNHEY and CDR2 SMNVEV (reference sequence). The CDR3 is 12 residues long. DNA for the CDR3: TGTGCCAGCGGGGAGGGCAATCAGCCCCAGCATTTT. It is translated as CASGEGNQPQHF.

This sequence joins TRBV3-1 (or the pseudogene TRBV3-2) and TRBJ2-1; no firm D call. Trimming cost V 4 bases and J 4 bases, with 5 bases left between them. Germline CDR1 LGHDT, CDR2 YNNKEL (reference sequence). The CDR3 is made up of 12 amino acids. For the CDR3, the DNA is TGTGCCAGCAGCCTTATATACAATGAGCAGTTCTTC. Protein product: CASSLIYNEQFF.

The genes are TRBV6-2 or TRBV6-3 and TRBJ2-7; no definite D call. Between the trimmed V and J ends, which lost 2 bases and 2 bases, there was a span of 10 bases. Per the germline V gene, CDR1 is MNHEY and CDR2 is SVGEGT. The CDR3 extends over 14 amino acids. The CDR3 sequence is CASSYGRATYEQYF. In DNA form, the CDR3 reads TGTGCCAGCAGTTACGGTCGAGCAACCTACGAGCAGTACTTC.

V is TRBV7-2 and J is TRBJ2-7; a possible D gene is TRBD2 (6 bases). Germline CDR1 and CDR2: SGHTA and FQGNSA. The germline V and J ends were trimmed by 3 bases and 3 bases, with 9 bases remaining between them. The length of the CDR3 is 13 residues. The DNA of the CDR3 is TGTGCCAGCAGCTTTGGGCGGGGCTACGAGCAGTACTTC. Encoded protein: CASSFGRGYEQYF.

This sequence joins TRBV9 and TRBJ1-1, with D perhaps matching TRBD1 (5 bases). V was cut by 4 bases and J by 1 base, with 23 bases left in between. Germline CDR1 SGDLS, CDR2 YYNGEE. The CDR3 sequence is 18 residues long. The DNA of the CDR3 is TGTGCCAGCAGCCCAGAAATAAGAGCGGGGACTAGGAACACTGAAGCTTTCTTT. Translating gives CASSPEIRAGTRNTEAFF.

This clone appeared a few times. The rearrangement links TRBV11-2 to TRBJ2-5; 10 positions agree with TRBD1. The CDR3 runs 16 residues. V dropped 4 bases and J dropped 1; count of bases not matched to a gene: 6. CDR1 SGHAT and CDR2 FQNNGV come from the germline V gene. CDR3 coding DNA: TGTGCCAGCAGCTACCGGGACAGGGGATCCCAAGAGACCCAGTACTTC. Protein: CASSYRDRGSQETQYF.

CDR3 sequence reads: CASSIWPGLAGGPSTDTQYF. The CDR3 region has the DNA TGTGCCAGTAGTATTTGGCCGGGACTAGCGGGGGGCCCTAGCACAGATACGCAGTATTTT. The rearrangement uses TRBV19 and TRBJ2-3; 15 positions agree with TRBD2. Germline V lookup: CDR1 LNHDA, CDR2 SQIVND (reference sequence). V shed 3 bases, J shed 0 bases, and the junction held 10 bases outside the gene matches. The CDR3 runs to 20 residues.

This chain connects TRBV4-1 to TRBJ2-7; 7 bases match TRBD2. J lost 7 bases, V lost 1 base, and 13 bases had no gene match. CDR1 MGHRA and CDR2 YSYEKL come from the germline V gene. This CDR3 comprises 16 residues. CDR3 nucleotides: TGCGCCAGCAGCCAAGGGCCGGGACTACTAGTGAAGGAGCAGTACTTC. It encodes CASSQGPGLLVKEQYF.

The chain joins TRBV3-1 (or the pseudogene TRBV3-2) to TRBJ1-1; 8 positions agree with TRBD1. V trimming: 0 bases; J trimming: 7 bases; junction bases outside the gene matches: 7. Per germline, CDR1 LGHDT and CDR2 YNNKEL (reference sequence). The CDR3 contains 15 residues. CDR3 region: CASSQEPNRGFEAFF. CDR3 DNA: TGTGCCAGCAGCCAAGAACCAAACAGGGGGTTTGAAGCTTTCTTT.